The entry below describes one T cell receptor (beta chain). The data derive from a study of blood T cell repertoires in COVID-19. Study-level background: The origin of the acute and convalescent COVID-19 samples was the United States, Italy and Spain.

Per germline, CDR1 KGHSH and CDR2 LQKENI. This CDR3 region has 13 residues. V was trimmed by 3 bases and J by 3 bases, leaving 9 bases between them. Assay used: immunoSEQ multiplex PCR; TCRdb lists only in-frame clones, some missing. Here the sample spans 220,000 or so clones, roughly 89% being singletons. Participants were aged about 18 to 90 years, lived in roughly 25 US areas, and enrolled virtually. Membership in each cohort depended on participant-reported clinical history. Donors of Cohort 3 who recovered were those that had two negative PCRs, clearance, or symptom resolution. The sequencing sample was made of PBMCs or T cells enriched from blood (not recorded which). This rearrangement joins TRBV18 to TRBJ2-7; D call uncertain. The receptor was isolated from a woman aged 40 to 55 who had recovered from COVID-19. Here the CDR3 DNA reads TGTGCCAGCTCACCTGAGAACCTCTACGAGCAGTACGTC. Translated, it gives CASSPENLYEQYV.